The next 16 T cell receptor beta chains were all read from a single sample in a study of blood T cells in healthy people across ages. A sample-barcoded 5' primer and a J-beta primer mix were used in a second PCR of roughly 7 to 11 cycles. TCRdb reprocessed the 5' RACE reads with MiXCR, giving one entry per CDR3 protein. The sample yields around 1.5 million distinct CDR3 sequences, around 39% seen once. The specimen was blood. The receptors were sampled from a woman between 18 and 29 years old in good health.

This clonotype was found a few times. This sequence joins TRBV7-9 and TRBJ2-1; D may be TRBD2 (6 bases). CDR1 and CDR2 from the germline V gene are SEHNR and FQNEAQ (reference sequence). The CDR3 extends over 18 amino acids. Trimming removed 5 bases from V and 6 bases from J, with 26 bases in between. CDR3 sequence: CASSPLGTGAVRSNEQFF. The CDR3 coding sequence is TGTGCCAGCAGCCCACTGGGAACGGGAGCTGTCCGGTCCAATGAGCAGTTCTTC.

The rearrangement uses TRBV3-1 and TRBJ1-2; weak D call: TRBD1 (5 bases). The V end lost 2 bases, the J end lost 6 bases, and 13 bases lay between the germline ends. The CDR3 contains 14 residues. Germline loops: CDR1 LGHDT, CDR2 YNNKEL (reference sequence). The DNA of the CDR3 is TGTGCCAGCAGCCAACCTGGGACCGTCAATGGCTACACCTTC. Protein product: CASSQPGTVNGYTF. The whole variable domain, filled in from reference TRBV3-1 and TRBJ1-2, reads DTAVSQTPKYLVTQMGNDKSIKCEQNLGHDTMYWYKQDSKKFLKIMFSYNNKELIINETVPNRFSPKSPDKAHLNLHINSLELGDSAVYFCASSQPGTVNGYTFGSGTRLTVV.

The chain employs TRBV5-1 and TRBJ2-1, with unresolved D. Matching the DNA end better, TRBJ2-7 makes the J call doubtful. CDR1 is SGHRS and CDR2 is YFSETQ in the germline V gene. This CDR3 is built from 16 residues. DNA of the CDR3: TGCGCCAGCAGCCCCGGGTCGGAGCCCTCCTACAATGAGCAGTACTTC. This sequence encodes CASSPGSEPSYNEQYF.

This clonotype was seen only a few times. This chain uses TRBV5-6 with TRBJ2-1; 7 nucleotides match TRBD2. The ends lost 1 base at V and 4 bases at J; junction bases unmatched: 14. Germline CDR1 is SGHDT and CDR2 is YYEEEE. The CDR3 has 18 amino acids. CDR3 protein: CASSLRVSRPSGYNEQFF. The CDR3 DNA is TGTGCCAGCAGCTTGAGGGTGTCGCGACCTAGCGGATACAATGAGCAGTTCTTC.

This rearrangement joins TRBV5-1 to TRBJ1-4, with D hard to call. Trimming left V 1 base short and J 0 bases short, with 7 bases between. Germline CDR1 and CDR2: SGHRS and YFSETQ. CDR3 length: 15 amino acids. The CDR3 DNA follows: TGCGCCAGCAGCTTGAGGGAAGCAACTAATGAAAAACTGTTTTTT. Translating gives CASSLREATNEKLFF.

The J gene is TRBJ2-3, the V gene TRBV12-3 or TRBV12-4; possible D gene TRBD1, 5 bases. The CDR3 totals 14 residues. The ends were cut back, 3 bases at V and 11 bases at J, with 18 bases in the middle. The CDR3, as DNA: TGTGCCAGCAGTTTTCGGCAGGGAACAGATGTGCAGTATTTT. Translated: CASSFRQGTDVQYF.

The rearrangement uses TRBV7-2 and TRBJ2-3, with 14 positions matching TRBD2. Germline values: CDR1 SGHTA, CDR2 FQGNSA. The CDR3 consists of 17 residues. With 4 bases clipped from V and 2 bases from J, the junction kept 5 bases outside the gene matches. In DNA, the CDR3 is TGTGCCAGCAGCTCCCGACTAGCGGGGGGGTTCACAGATACGCAGTATTTT. Its protein product is CASSSRLAGGFTDTQYF.

This clonotype was observed a handful of times. One end of the junction is discordant with germline, which a read error may explain. The V call is TRBV7-9, the J call TRBJ1-2, with D unclear. Germline CDR1 is SEHNR and CDR2 is FQNEAQ (reference sequence). This CDR3 is built from 12 residues. CDR3 sequence: CASRFEVVGYTF. The CDR3, as DNA: TGTGCCAGCCGCTTTGAGGTCGTTGGCTACACCTTC.

This clonotype was seen once. The V and J genes are TRBV28 and TRBJ1-5, with D maybe TRBD1 (5 bases). Germline loops: CDR1 MDHEN, CDR2 SYDVKM. The CDR3 covers 17 residues. The germline V and J ends were trimmed by 7 bases and 5 bases, with 24 bases remaining between them. CDR3 protein: CASTTILRGLNYQPQHF. Here the CDR3 DNA reads TGTGCCAGCACCACTATATTAAGGGGACTAAATTATCAGCCCCAGCATTTT. The whole variable domain, remainder taken from reference TRBV28 and TRBJ1-5, is DVKVTQSSRYLVKRTGEKVFLECVQDMDHENMFWYRQDPGLGLRLIYFSYDVKMKEKGDIPEGYSVSREKKERFSLILESASTNQTSMYLCASTTILRGLNYQPQHFGDGTRLSIL.

The chain combines TRBV7-9 with TRBJ1-4; no firm D call. Germline CDR1 is SEHNR and CDR2 is FQNEAQ (reference sequence). There are 14 residues in the CDR3. Trimming took 1 base from V and 8 from J, leaving 11 bases between them. The CDR3 DNA sequence: TGTGCCAGCAGCTTAGGGGTGGGAGCGGAAAAACTGTTTTTT. It encodes CASSLGVGAEKLFF.

This rearrangement joins TRBV7-3 to TRBJ1-2; D is perhaps TRBD1 (5 bases). V shed 2 bases and J shed 6 bases, with 13 bases lying between them. The length of the CDR3 is 14 residues. In germline, CDR1 is SGHTA, CDR2 FQGTGA. CDR3: CASSLGGDVDGYTF. In DNA, the CDR3 is TGTGCCAGCAGCTTAGGGGGGGATGTAGATGGCTACACCTTC.

Only a few counts were recorded for this clonotype. The chain is built from TRBV7-9 and TRBJ2-3; 7 nucleotides align to TRBD2. This CDR3 has 17 residues. Germline V lookup: CDR1 SEHNR, CDR2 FQNEAQ (reference sequence). Trimming removed 6 bases from V and 0 bases from J; junction bases left unmatched: 12. The CDR3 nucleotides read TGTGCCAGCAGACCGCTTGTTGGGCGGGGGAGCACAGATACGCAGTATTTT. Translated, it gives CASRPLVGRGSTDTQYF.

The chain is built from TRBV11-2 and TRBJ2-1, with a tentative D call TRBD2 (7 bases). The J call is doubtful: the DNA matches TRBJ2-7 better. Germline assignment: CDR1 SGHAT and CDR2 FQNNGV. The length of the CDR3 is 15 residues. The CDR3 bases are TGTGCCAGCAGCCCCCCTGGGGGGGCATACAATGAGCAGTACTTC. Translation: CASSPPGGAYNEQYF.

This clonotype has ten or more counts. This chain uses TRBV4-1 with TRBJ1-5, with D possibly TRBD1 on 5 matching bases. The germline gives CDR1 MGHRA, CDR2 YSYEKL. The CDR3 is 15 amino acids. Between the trimmed V and J ends, which lost 4 bases and 0 bases, there was a span of 10 bases. CDR3 sequence: CASSPSGNSNQPQHF. The CDR3 DNA reads as TGCGCCAGCAGCCCTTCAGGGAATAGCAATCAGCCCCAGCATTTT.

This clonotype was picked up many times. The rearrangement joins TRBV10-3 to TRBJ2-7, with a possible D match to TRBD2 (5 bases). CDR3 length equals 12 residues. Germline assignment: CDR1 ENHRY and CDR2 SYGVKD. Trimming shortened V by 10 bases and J by 0 bases, and 10 bases separated the two germline ends. CDR3 amino acids: CATTGTSYEQYF. CDR3 in DNA: TGTGCCACCACGGGAACCTCCTACGAGCAGTACTTC.

The V call is TRBV7-8, the J call TRBJ2-1, with D perhaps matching TRBD1 or TRBD2 (5 bases each). The germline CDR1 and CDR2 sequences are SGHVS and FQNEAQ. V was cut by 4 bases and J by 10 bases, with 20 bases left in between. The CDR3 extends over 15 amino acids. CDR3 region: CASSSTGTASYEQFF. CDR3 in DNA: TGTGCCAGCAGCTCAACCGGGACGGCCTCCTACGAGCAGTTCTTC.